The rows below give T cell receptor beta chains drawn from one sample of a study of chemoradiotherapy in HPV16-positive cancers. The data were produced by immunoSEQ multiplex PCR, yet TCRdb's version contains in-frame clones alone and is incomplete. Here the sample spans under 70,000 clones, about 92% being singletons. Sequencing was performed on blood, taken from a patient who underwent chemoradiotherapy. These receptors were obtained from a human donor with HPV-associated anogenital cancer. Both conserved end residues are part of each CDR3. D genes are given only for firm matches. Clone size is stated in some rows and not others, as once, few, many or a class when expanded.

>.|TRBD1|TRBV7-9|14|TRBJ1-6
CASSSGTANSPLHF
TGTGCCAGCAGCTCCGGGACAGCCAATTCACCCCTCCACTTT
>few|.|TRBV9|12|TRBJ1-2
CASSPLTGFYTF
TGTGCCAGCAGCCCCCTCACAGGTTTCTACACCTTC
>.|.|TRBV2|14|TRBJ1-1
CASRLDIRNTEAFF
TGTGCCAGCAGACTAGACATTAGGAACACTGAAGCTTTCTTT
>.|TRBD1|TRBV7-2|15|TRBJ1-6
CASSSPTGVGSPLHF
TGTGCCAGCAGCTCTCCGACAGGGGTTGGGTCACCCCTCCACTTT
>.|TRBD1|TRBV4-3|18|TRBJ2-7
CASSQDFTRGPSSYEQYF
TGCGCCAGCAGCCAAGACTTCACCAGGGGGCCGAGCTCCTACGAGCAGTACTTC
>once|.|TRBV29-1|14|TRBJ1-2
CSVSIQGPNYGYTF
TGCAGCGTGTCCATCCAGGGTCCCAACTATGGCTACACCTTC
>.|.|TRBV14|12|TRBJ2-1
CASSQVNKEQFF
TGTGCCAGCAGCCAAGTGAATAAAGAGCAGTTCTTC
>once|.|TRBV6-5|15|TRBJ2-1
CASSYRQGIYNEQFF
TGTGCCAGCAGTTACAGGCAGGGGATCTACAATGAGCAGTTCTTC
>once|TRBD1|TRBV5-4|15|TRBJ2-1
CASSIRDREYNEQFF
TGTGCCAGCAGCATCCGGGACAGGGAATACAATGAGCAGTTCTTC
>.|TRBD2|TRBV7-2|15|TRBJ2-1
CASSPTSGSYNEQFF
TGTGCCAGCAGCCCGACTAGCGGGAGCTACAATGAGCAGTTCTTC
>.|TRBD1|TRBV10-2|15|TRBJ1-1
CASSPRQGIGTEAFF
TGCGCCAGCAGCCCAAGACAGGGCATAGGGACTGAAGCTTTCTTT
>.|.|TRBV7-9|16|TRBJ1-1
CASSLRKGGGNTEAFF
TGTGCCAGCAGCCTTAGGAAGGGTGGCGGGAACACTGAAGCTTTCTTT
>.|TRBD1|TRBV6-1|12|TRBJ1-1
CASSIDRVRAFF
TGTGCCAGCAGTATCGACAGGGTTCGGGCTTTCTTT
>.|.|TRBV18|14|TRBJ1-4
CASFVDRLSEKLFF
TGTGCCAGCTTTGTGGACAGACTGAGTGAAAAACTGTTTTTT
>.|.|TRBV5-6|13|TRBJ2-1
CASSLYFENEQFF
TGTGCCAGCAGCTTATACTTTGAGAATGAGCAGTTCTTC
>.|TRBD2|TRBV5-6|15|TRBJ2-1
CASTSGRLSYNEQFF
TGTGCCAGCACTAGCGGGAGGCTTTCCTACAATGAGCAGTTCTTC
>.|TRBD1|TRBV14|15|TRBJ2-7
CASSPPTGNIYEQYF
TGTGCCAGCAGCCCCCCGACAGGGAATATTTACGAGCAGTACTTC
>.|.|TRBV6-5|12|TRBJ1-5
CASGPPYQPQHF
TGTGCCAGCGGCCCCCCTTATCAGCCCCAGCATTTT
>.|.|TRBV7-2|14|TRBJ1-1
CASSLEGSNTEAFF
TGTGCCAGCAGTCTGGAGGGGTCTAACACTGAAGCTTTCTTT
>.|TRBD2|TRBV19|18|TRBJ2-1
CASSLTRGSGGSYNEQFF
TGTGCCAGTAGTCTAACCCGTGGTAGCGGGGGCTCCTACAATGAGCAGTTCTTC
>.|TRBD1|TRBV6-5|13|TRBJ1-1
CASTPEGAAEAFF
TGTGCCAGCACCCCGGAGGGGGCCGCCGAAGCTTTCTTT
>once|TRBD2|TRBV5-6|15|TRBJ2-3
CASSLSSGSPDTQYF
TGTGCCAGCAGCTTGTCTAGCGGGAGTCCCGATACGCAGTATTTT
>once|TRBD1|TRBV4-1|14|TRBJ2-7
CASSIGQGVYEQYF
TGCGCCAGCAGCATTGGACAGGGGGTTTACGAGCAGTACTTC
>.|.|TRBV27|14|TRBJ1-1
CASSLKGWGTEAFF
TGTGCCAGCAGTTTAAAGGGTTGGGGCACTGAAGCTTTCTTT
>.|.|TRBV5-8|15|TRBJ2-2
CASRDEGHLTGELFF
TGTGCCAGCAGGGATGAGGGACACCTCACCGGGGAGCTGTTTTTT
>once|TRBD1|TRBV19|15|TRBJ1-3
CASRNRGNSGNTIYF
TGTGCCAGTCGCAACAGGGGGAACTCTGGAAACACCATATATTTT
>.|TRBD1|TRBV6-6|14|TRBJ2-7
CASILTGSSYEQYF
TGTGCCAGCATTCTGACAGGGAGCTCCTACGAGCAGTACTTC
>.|.|TRBV7-6|15|TRBJ1-6
CASSLEGRENSPLHF
TGTGCCAGCAGCTTGGAGGGACGGGAAAATTCACCCCTCCACTTT
>.|TRBD2|TRBV5-1|15|TRBJ2-5
CASSVAGGPMETQYF
TGCGCCAGCAGCGTAGCGGGAGGGCCGATGGAGACCCAGTACTTC
>.|TRBD1|TRBV25-1|12|TRBJ2-5
CASSELGQAQYF
TGTGCCAGCAGTGAATTGGGACAGGCCCAGTACTTC
>once|.|TRBV9|15|TRBJ1-4
CASSVEAGKGEKLFF
TGTGCCAGCAGCGTAGAGGCAGGGAAAGGAGAAAAACTGTTTTTT
>.|.|TRBV6-5|15|TRBJ2-6
CASTQQGPGANVLTF
TGTGCCAGCACTCAACAGGGCCCTGGGGCCAACGTCCTGACTTTC
>.|TRBD1|TRBV5-4|16|TRBJ1-5
CASSLDGQGMNQPQHF
TGTGCCAGCAGCTTGGACGGACAGGGTATGAATCAGCCCCAGCATTTT
>few|TRBD1|TRBV27|16|TRBJ1-6
CASSLGQGGRNSPLHF
TGTGCCAGCAGTTTGGGGCAGGGGGGAAGAAATTCACCCCTCCACTTT
>.|TRBD2|TRBV4-1|15|TRBJ2-7
CASSSRTSGPYEQYF
TGCGCCAGCAGCTCCCGGACTAGCGGGCCCTACGAGCAGTACTTC
>.|.|TRBV7-2|15|TRBJ2-4
CASSLGGSGKNIQYF
TGTGCCAGCAGCTTGGGAGGTAGCGGCAAAAACATTCAGTACTTC
>.|.|TRBV7-9|17|TRBJ1-4
CASSFPPGGARGEKLFF
TGTGCCAGCAGCTTCCCCCCGGGTGGGGCCCGAGGTGAAAAACTGTTTTTT
>medium-sized|.|TRBV27|14|TRBJ2-2
CASSPRGGTGELFF
TGTGCCAGCAGCCCAAGGGGTGGGACCGGGGAGCTGTTTTTT
>.|TRBD2|TRBV13|14|TRBJ2-7
CASSLASGGYEQYF
TGTGCCAGCAGCTTAGCCAGCGGGGGGTACGAGCAGTACTTC
>.|TRBD2|TRBV7-2|17|TRBJ2-1
CASSLTSGRASYNEQFF
TGTGCCAGCAGCCTGACTAGCGGGAGAGCGTCCTACAATGAGCAGTTCTTC
>.|TRBD2|TRBV11-3|15|TRBJ2-1
CASSGGGTSHNEQFF
TGTGCCAGCAGCGGGGGCGGGACTAGTCACAATGAGCAGTTCTTC
>few|.|TRBV7-9|14|TRBJ2-3
CASSPTALGDTQYF
TGTGCCAGCAGCCCCACCGCCCTAGGGGATACGCAGTATTTT
>.|TRBD1|TRBV9|14|TRBJ1-2
CASSAGQDNYGYTF
TGTGCCAGCAGCGCGGGACAGGATAACTATGGCTACACCTTC
>.|.|TRBV5-6|13|TRBJ2-2
CASSRSRAGELFF
TGTGCCAGCAGCCGTAGTCGGGCCGGGGAGCTGTTTTTT
>few|.|TRBV25-1|11|TRBJ2-7
CASESGYEQYF
TGTGCCAGCGAGTCGGGTTACGAGCAGTACTTC
>.|TRBD2|TRBV27|15|TRBJ2-1
CASSLAGATYNEQFF
TGTGCCAGCAGTCTAGCGGGAGCGACCTACAATGAGCAGTTCTTC
>.|.|TRBV7-9|14|TRBJ2-7
CASSARQFSYEQYF
TGTGCCAGCAGCGCCCGACAGTTCTCCTACGAGCAGTACTTC
>.|.|TRBV6-5|14|TRBJ2-2
CASSSGQITGELFF
TGTGCCAGCAGTTCCGGACAGATCACCGGGGAGCTGTTTTTT
>.|.|TRBV5-1|14|TRBJ2-3
CASSPSGARDTQYF
TGCGCCAGCAGCCCCTCGGGCGCACGGGATACGCAGTATTTT
>.|.|TRBV20-1|11|TRBJ1-2
CSVGRVVGYTF
TGCAGTGTGGGCAGGGTTGTGGGCTACACCTTC
>.|.|TRBV5-4|13|TRBJ1-1
CASSLTGGREAFF
TGTGCCAGCAGCTTGACTGGTGGCCGCGAAGCTTTCTTT
>.|.|TRBV4-1|16|TRBJ2-7
CASSQAFGQSAYEQYF
TGCGCCAGCAGCCAAGCATTCGGTCAGAGCGCCTACGAGCAGTACTTC
>once|.|TRBV5-1|13|TRBJ1-2
CASSFGLNYGYTF
TGCGCCAGCAGCTTCGGTCTGAACTATGGCTACACCTTC
>.|.|TRBV14|15|TRBJ1-2
CASSQEAKVSYGYTF
TGTGCCAGCAGCCAAGAGGCGAAGGTATCCTATGGCTACACCTTC
>.|TRBD2|TRBV15|16|TRBJ2-7
CATSRGSGGITYEQYF
TGTGCCACCAGCAGAGGTAGCGGGGGTATCACCTACGAGCAGTACTTC
>.|.|TRBV4-3|15|TRBJ1-6
CASSPRGGIESPLHF
TGCGCCAGCAGCCCCCGAGGAGGGATTGAGTCACCCCTCCACTTT
>.|TRBD2|TRBV9|14|TRBJ2-7
CASSPLAGGWEQYF
TGTGCCAGCAGCCCCCTAGCGGGAGGGTGGGAGCAGTACTTC
>.|.|TRBV2|15|TRBJ1-6
CASNEVRGSNSPLHF
TGTGCCAGCAACGAGGTCCGGGGCTCTAATTCACCCCTCCACTTT
>.|.|TRBV2|13|TRBJ2-5
CASTWGSRETQYF
TGTGCCAGCACGTGGGGGAGTCGCGAGACCCAGTACTTC